The rows below give T cell receptor beta chains drawn from one sample of a study of T-cell reconstitution after alpha-beta-depleted transplantation in children. MiXCR, run by TCRdb on the PCR reads, gives a single entry per CDR3 protein. The data show more than 200,000 distinct CDR3 sequences, around a sixth seen once. The sequenced sample was PBMCs, mostly from graft donor cells, obtained 360 days after TCRalphabeta/CD19-depleted stem cell transplant. The receptors were gathered from a male patient between 2 and 10 years old who had a stem cell transplant for acute lymphoblastic leukemia, so the T cells may come from the graft donor. Both conserved end residues are part of each CDR3. D genes are given only for firm matches. Clone size is shown for a subset of rows, as once, few, many or a class of expanded clone.

D gene: TRBD1
V gene: TRBV4-3
J gene: TRBJ2-5
clone size: .
CDR3 protein: CASSQLDRAETQYF
CDR3 DNA: TGCGCCAGCAGCCAATTAGACAGGGCCGAGACCCAGTACTTC

D gene: .
V gene: TRBV19
J gene: TRBJ1-1
clone size: .
CDR3 protein: CASSNVRQDKAFF
CDR3 DNA: TGTGCCAGTAGCAACGTCCGACAGGATAAAGCTTTCTTT

D gene: TRBD1
V gene: TRBV28
J gene: TRBJ1-5
clone size: few
CDR3 protein: CASSLDRGSQPQHF
CDR3 DNA: TGTGCCAGCAGTTTGGACAGGGGAAGCCAGCCCCAGCATTTT

D gene: .
V gene: TRBV5-1
J gene: TRBJ1-2
clone size: few
CDR3 protein: CASRARNYGYTF
CDR3 DNA: TGCGCCAGCAGGGCTCGAAACTATGGCTACACCTTC

D gene: TRBD1
V gene: TRBV4-1
J gene: TRBJ2-1
clone size: few
CDR3 protein: CASSQVGTGGYEQFF
CDR3 DNA: TGCGCCAGCAGCCAAGTAGGTACAGGGGGATATGAGCAGTTCTTC

D gene: .
V gene: TRBV18
J gene: TRBJ2-1
clone size: many
CDR3 protein: CASSGRASSNEQFF
CDR3 DNA: TGTGCCAGCTCTGGTCGGGCGTCAAGCAATGAGCAGTTCTTC

D gene: .
V gene: TRBV12-3/TRBV12-4
J gene: TRBJ2-7
clone size: .
CDR3 protein: CASTKYSSYEQYF
CDR3 DNA: TGTGCCAGCACTAAATATAGCTCCTACGAGCAGTACTTC

D gene: .
V gene: TRBV6-5
J gene: TRBJ2-7
clone size: few
CDR3 protein: CASSRGSEQYF
CDR3 DNA: TGTGCCAGCAGTAGGGGCTCCGAGCAGTACTTC

D gene: .
V gene: TRBV7-2
J gene: TRBJ2-3
clone size: few
CDR3 protein: CASSSFTGSGTDTQYF
CDR3 DNA: TGTGCCAGCAGCTCATTTACAGGGTCTGGCACAGATACGCAGTATTTT

D gene: .
V gene: TRBV4-2
J gene: TRBJ1-1
clone size: .
CDR3 protein: CASGQAPNTEAFF
CDR3 DNA: TGTGCCAGCGGGCAGGCGCCGAACACTGAAGCTTTCTTT

D gene: TRBD1
V gene: TRBV10-3
J gene: TRBJ2-5
clone size: few
CDR3 protein: CAISESWDREYETQYF
CDR3 DNA: TGTGCCATCAGTGAGTCCTGGGACAGGGAATACGAGACCCAGTACTTC

D gene: .
V gene: TRBV7-3
J gene: TRBJ2-3
clone size: .
CDR3 protein: CASSSQTTDTQYF
CDR3 DNA: TGTGCCAGCAGCTCACAGACCACAGATACGCAGTATTTT

D gene: .
V gene: TRBV27
J gene: TRBJ1-5
clone size: few
CDR3 protein: CASSSGKRNQPQHF
CDR3 DNA: TGTGCCAGCAGTTCCGGGAAGCGGAATCAGCCCCAGCATTTT

D gene: .
V gene: TRBV28
J gene: TRBJ1-6
clone size: .
CDR3 protein: CASTGHTLSPLHF
CDR3 DNA: TGTGCCAGCACCGGTCATACCCTTTCACCCCTCCACTTT

D gene: .
V gene: TRBV5-1
J gene: TRBJ2-2
clone size: .
CDR3 protein: CASSLDTAAGELFF
CDR3 DNA: TGCGCCAGCAGCTTGGATACGGCAGCCGGGGAGCTGTTTTTT

D gene: TRBD1
V gene: TRBV12-3/TRBV12-4
J gene: TRBJ2-7
clone size: few
CDR3 protein: CASSLTGVEQYF
CDR3 DNA: TGTGCCAGCAGTCTTACAGGGGTCGAGCAGTACTTC

D gene: .
V gene: TRBV24-1
J gene: TRBJ2-3
clone size: .
CDR3 protein: CATRIRGNTDTQYF
CDR3 DNA: TGTGCCACCAGAATCCGGGGAAACACAGATACGCAGTATTTT

D gene: TRBD1
V gene: TRBV29-1
J gene: TRBJ2-4
clone size: .
CDR3 protein: CSVRDRGLLGENIQYF
CDR3 DNA: TGCAGCGTCCGGGACAGGGGGCTTCTGGGCGAAAACATTCAGTACTTC

D gene: TRBD2
V gene: TRBV5-1
J gene: TRBJ2-5
clone size: many
CDR3 protein: CASSSSGVETQYF
CDR3 DNA: TGCGCCAGCAGCTCGAGCGGGGTAGAGACCCAGTACTTC

D gene: .
V gene: TRBV12-3/TRBV12-4
J gene: TRBJ2-2
clone size: few
CDR3 protein: CASSLANRRKGNTGELFF
CDR3 DNA: TGTGCCAGCAGTTTAGCGAACAGGCGAAAAGGGAACACCGGGGAGCTGTTTTTT

D gene: .
V gene: TRBV20-1
J gene: TRBJ2-3
clone size: .
CDR3 protein: CSARARSQYTDTQYF
CDR3 DNA: TGCAGTGCTAGAGCCCGGTCCCAGTACACAGATACGCAGTATTTT